The 26 T cell receptor beta chains below all came from one sample that was sequenced in a study of CD8 T cells in Susac syndrome. The RNA input was roughly 0.45 to 1 ug, and it was reverse transcribed with random hexamers. One entry per CDR3 protein results from TCRdb running MiXCR on the immunoSEQ multiplex PCR reads. The data hold over 350,000 distinct CDR3 sequences, with approximately 85% observed a single time. Sample: CD8+ T cells from PBMCs. The receptor set was obtained from a human donor with multiple sclerosis.

Points on this clonotype: Its ends do not fully match the called genes, so a read error is possible. J is TRBJ2-1 and V is TRBV12-3 or TRBV12-4, with 9 bases fitting TRBD1. The length of the CDR3 is 15 residues. CDR3 sequence: CASSIAGTGSNEQFF. The CDR3 DNA follows: TGTGCCAGCAGTATAGCCGGGACAGGGTCCAATGAGCAGTTCTTC.

The chain recombines TRBV4-1 with TRBJ1-1; 7 bases match TRBD1. The trim removed 4 bases at V and 5 bases at J, leaving 10 bases unmatched. This CDR3 is 15 amino acids long. Germline V lookup: CDR1 MGHRA, CDR2 YSYEKL. CDR3 sequence (DNA): TGCGCCAGCAGCCTAGAAAACAGGGGTGGGACTGAAGCTTTCTTT. Translating it yields CASSLENRGGTEAFF.

The chain employs TRBV12-3 or TRBV12-4 and TRBJ2-7; possible D gene TRBD2, 5 bases. The length of the CDR3 is 13 residues. V shed 5 bases and J shed 3 bases, with 11 bases lying between them. For the CDR3, the DNA is TGTGCCAGCAGTGTGGACTTGCTCTACGAGCAGTACTTC. Amino acids: CASSVDLLYEQYF.

The chain employs TRBV11-2 and TRBJ2-7, with D possibly being TRBD1 (6 bases). The CDR3 is 12 residues long. CDR1 SGHAT and CDR2 FQNNGV come from the germline V gene. V was shortened by 5 bases and J by 4 bases, with 9 bases between the two germline ends. The CDR3 DNA is TGTGCCAGCAGCCGGGACACTTACGAGCAGTACTTC. Its protein product is CASSRDTYEQYF.

As DNA, the CDR3 is TGTGCCAGCAGTTTGGGGGGACGGAACACTGAAGCTTTCTTT. This encodes CASSLGGRNTEAFF. The chain has TRBV12-3 or TRBV12-4 and TRBJ1-1, with a possible D match to TRBD1 (5 bases). V was shortened by 3 bases and J by 1 base, with 9 bases between the two germline ends. CDR3 length: 14 amino acids.

This sequence joins TRBV19 and TRBJ2-1, with D maybe TRBD1 (5 bases). The V end lost 4 bases, the J end lost 8 bases, and 15 bases lay between the germline ends. The CDR3 length is 14 residues. Germline V gene sequence: CDR1 LNHDA, CDR2 SQIVND (reference sequence). The CDR3 loop reads CASSTQGGRDEQFF. The CDR3 nucleotides are TGTGCCAGTAGTACCCAGGGCGGCCGGGATGAGCAGTTCTTC.

The chain has TRBV20-1 and TRBJ2-5; the match to TRBD2 covers 13 bases. The CDR3 has 15 amino acids. The V gene's germline CDR1 is DFQATT and CDR2 SNEGSKA (reference sequence). After removal of 5 bases from V and 4 bases from J, the junction contained 7 bases not matched to a gene. The DNA for the CDR3 is TGCAGTGCTGGTGGACTAGCGGGAGAGCGAGAGACCCAGTACTTC. Protein product: CSAGGLAGERETQYF.

The chain recombines TRBV12-3 or TRBV12-4 with TRBJ1-2; D possibly corresponds to TRBD1 (6 bases). The V end lost 4 bases, the J end lost 6 bases, and 15 bases lay between the germline ends. This CDR3 is 14 amino acids long. CDR3 in amino acids: CASSSSDSLDGYTF. The CDR3 nucleotides are TGTGCCAGCAGTTCCTCGGACAGCCTCGATGGCTACACCTTC.

This chain connects TRBV7-9 to TRBJ2-3, with 9 positions matching TRBD1. Germline-derived CDR1 and CDR2 are SEHNR and FQNEAQ (reference sequence). The J segment lost 2 bases and the V segment lost 6 bases, leaving 6 bases of the junction unmatched. The CDR3 extends over 15 amino acids. CDR3 in amino acids: CASRSRDRDTDTQYF. CDR3 bases: TGTGCCAGCAGGAGCCGGGACAGGGACACAGATACGCAGTATTTT. The full variable domain, its missing parts supplied by reference TRBV7-9 and TRBJ2-3, is DTGVSQNPRHKITKRGQNVTFRCDPISEHNRLYWYRQTLGQGPEFLTYFQNEAQLEKSRLLSDRFSAERPKGSFSTLEIQRTEQGDSAMYLCASRSRDRDTDTQYFGPGTRLTVL.

The CDR3 sequence: CAWMAGDTQYF. The CDR3 region has the DNA TGTGCCTGGATGGCTGGAGATACGCAGTATTTT. The chain links TRBV30 to TRBJ2-3; no firm D call. The CDR3 is 11 residues long. Trimming took 4 bases from V and 5 from J, leaving 7 bases between them. Germline CDR1 is GTSNPN and CDR2 is SVGIG (reference sequence).

This clonotype appeared a few times. The rearrangement joins TRBV27 to TRBJ1-1; 7 positions match TRBD1. V was clipped by 6 bases and J by 1 base; unmatched bases: 2. The germline CDR1 and CDR2 sequences are MNHEY and SMNVEV (reference sequence). The CDR3 runs 13 residues. The CDR3 DNA reads as TGTGCCAGCAGGGGACAGAGGAACACTGAAGCTTTCTTT. The encoded protein is CASRGQRNTEAFF.

This rearrangement joins TRBV4-1 to TRBJ1-1, with 9 bases fitting TRBD1. The CDR3 has 14 residues. The V gene end was trimmed by 5 bases and the J gene end by 1 base; junction bases not matched to a gene: 2. Germline values: CDR1 MGHRA, CDR2 YSYEKL. CDR3 protein: CASSVQGANTEAFF. DNA for the CDR3: TGCGCCAGCAGCGTACAGGGGGCGAACACTGAAGCTTTCTTT.

This chain connects TRBV5-1 to TRBJ1-1; no clear D gene. The germline V and J ends were trimmed by 3 bases and 1 base, with 16 bases remaining between them. The CDR3 sequence is 16 residues long. Germline lookup yields CDR1 SGHRS and CDR2 YFSETQ. The CDR3 is CASSWTPAWANTEAFF. The CDR3 nucleotides read TGCGCCAGCAGCTGGACCCCTGCGTGGGCGAACACTGAAGCTTTCTTT.

The chain joins TRBV28 to TRBJ2-7, with no clear D. From germline, CDR1 is MDHEN and CDR2 SYDVKM. Between the trimmed V and J ends, which lost 4 bases and 7 bases, there was a span of 20 bases. The CDR3 has 15 amino acids. The CDR3 region has the DNA TGTGCCAGCAGTTCCCTAAGGCGGACCTATGGAGAGCAGTACTTC. Translated: CASSSLRRTYGEQYF.

V usage is TRBV5-6 and J usage is TRBJ2-3; 10 positions agree with TRBD1. This CDR3 is built from 16 residues. After removal of 0 bases from V and 2 bases from J, the junction contained 3 bases not matched to a gene. CDR1 is SGHDT and CDR2 is YYEEEE in the germline V gene. CDR3 sequence: CASSLDGTGDTDTQYF. The CDR3 DNA follows: TGTGCCAGCAGCTTGGATGGGACAGGGGACACAGATACGCAGTATTTT.

V usage is TRBV4-1 and J usage is TRBJ2-1, with 9 nucleotides matching TRBD2. The V gene end was trimmed by 0 bases and the J gene end by 9 bases; junction bases not matched to a gene: 6. The germline V gene encodes CDR1 MGHRA and CDR2 YSYEKL. This CDR3 region has 15 residues. Here the CDR3 DNA reads TGCGCCAGCAGCCAAGAGGCTAGCGGGGTCGGTGAGCAGTTCTTC. This sequence encodes CASSQEASGVGEQFF.

The chain is built from TRBV27 and TRBJ2-4; 8 bases agree with TRBD2. The V gene's germline CDR1 is MNHEY and CDR2 SMNVEV (reference sequence). V lost 5 bases to trimming and J lost 4 bases; unmatched junction nucleotides: 10. The CDR3 is 16 residues long. CDR3 bases: TGTGCCAGCAGTCTGGGGGCGGGGGGCCCTAAAAACATTCAGTACTTC. Amino acid sequence: CASSLGAGGPKNIQYF.

This clonotype was counted between two and nine times. V is TRBV30 and J is TRBJ2-7; the D gene is possibly TRBD2 (6 bases). Between the trimmed V and J ends, which lost 4 bases and 2 bases, there was a span of 12 bases. Germline CDR1 reads GTSNPN; CDR2 reads SVGIG (reference sequence). CDR3 length equals 13 residues. The CDR3 loop is CAWTRLDPYEQYF. For the CDR3, the DNA is TGTGCCTGGACCAGACTAGACCCCTACGAGCAGTACTTC.

V usage is TRBV4-1 and J usage is TRBJ2-1; D is possibly TRBD2 (6 bases). The V end was cut by 3 bases, the J end by 10 bases, with 10 bases between. Germline V CDR1 and CDR2: MGHRA, YSYEKL. This CDR3 comprises 12 residues. CDR3 sequence (DNA): TGCGCCAGCAGCCACAATCGGGGGGAGCAGTTCTTC. As protein: CASSHNRGEQFF.

V usage is TRBV23-1 and J usage is TRBJ2-2; 8 nucleotides agree with TRBD2. TRBV23-1 is identified as an open reading frame with a role that is uncertain. The CDR3 loop spans 19 amino acids. V shed 0 bases, J shed 3 bases, and the junction held 12 bases outside the gene matches. DNA for the CDR3: TGCGCCAGCAGTCAATCTTTTGGGGCTACTAGCGGAGACACCGGGGAGCTGTTTTTT. It yields the protein CASSQSFGATSGDTGELFF.

The chain is built from TRBV13 and TRBJ1-1; no clear D gene. The germline V gene encodes CDR1 PRHDT and CDR2 FYEKMQ (reference sequence). This CDR3 has 17 amino acids. Trimming shortened V by 5 bases and J by 4 bases, and 23 bases separated the two germline ends. The CDR3 protein is CASSPWQAGGWTTEAFF. The CDR3 nucleotides are TGTGCCAGCAGCCCTTGGCAGGCAGGTGGGTGGACCACTGAAGCTTTCTTT.

The chain links TRBV4-1 to TRBJ2-7, with 9 nucleotides matching TRBD2. Per the germline V gene, CDR1 is MGHRA and CDR2 is YSYEKL. This CDR3 has 14 residues. The V and J ends lost 7 bases and 4 bases, in that order; junction bases with no gene match: 8. The CDR3 here is CASTPGLADYEQYF. Here the CDR3 DNA reads TGCGCCAGCACCCCGGGACTAGCCGATTACGAGCAGTACTTC.

The chain recombines TRBV6-6 with TRBJ2-5, with D perhaps TRBD2 (6 bases). Trimming pared 3 bases from V and 0 bases from J, leaving 8 bases between. The germline gives CDR1 MNHNY, CDR2 SVGAGI (reference sequence). The length of the CDR3 is 14 residues. The CDR3, as DNA: TGTGCCAGCAGTTATGCGGGGAACCAAGAGACCCAGTACTTC. Protein sequence: CASSYAGNQETQYF.

The rearrangement uses TRBV30 and TRBJ2-7; maybe TRBD1 (5 bases). The germline V gene encodes CDR1 GTSNPN and CDR2 SVGIG (reference sequence). The CDR3 covers 14 residues. Trimming shortened V by 6 bases and J by 3 bases, and 18 bases separated the two germline ends. CDR3: CACSYSGFSYEQYF. CDR3 bases: TGTGCCTGCAGCTACTCAGGGTTCAGCTACGAGCAGTACTTC.

The V call is TRBV19, the J call TRBJ1-1; D remains unclear. Germline values: CDR1 LNHDA, CDR2 SQIVND (reference sequence). The CDR3 sequence is 14 residues long. Trimming stripped 3 bases from V and 0 bases from J, with 8 bases between. CDR3 nucleotide sequence: TGTGCCAGTAGTATTAGGGTGATGAACACTGAAGCTTTCTTT. Translating gives CASSIRVMNTEAFF.

This clonotype has only one observation. The chain recombines TRBV6-2 or TRBV6-3 with TRBJ2-7; no clear D gene. This CDR3 comprises 16 residues. V was trimmed by 2 bases and J by 7 bases, leaving 21 bases between them. Germline assignment: CDR1 MNHEY and CDR2 SVGEGT. This CDR3 reads CASSYGVGASSTEQYF. The CDR3 DNA follows: TGTGCCAGCAGTTACGGCGTTGGAGCATCCAGCACAGAGCAGTACTTC.